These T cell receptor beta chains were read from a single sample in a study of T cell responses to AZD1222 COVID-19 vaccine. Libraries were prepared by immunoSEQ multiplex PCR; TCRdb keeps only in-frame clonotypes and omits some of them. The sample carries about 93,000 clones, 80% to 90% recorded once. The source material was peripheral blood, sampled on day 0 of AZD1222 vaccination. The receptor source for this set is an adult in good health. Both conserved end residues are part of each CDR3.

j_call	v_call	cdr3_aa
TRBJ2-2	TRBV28	CASSRMRGGRPTGELFF
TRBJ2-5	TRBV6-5	CASSYSGQGRETQYF
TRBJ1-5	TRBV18	CASSLTGGRQPQHF
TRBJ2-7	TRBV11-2	CASSPGHRGHEQYF
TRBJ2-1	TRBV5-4	CASSFYSGRVYNEQFF
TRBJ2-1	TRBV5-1	CASKRGSGSSYNEQFF
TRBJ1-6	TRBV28	CASNTDMRQGANSPLHF
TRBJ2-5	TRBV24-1	CATSDCAYGGRAWETQYF
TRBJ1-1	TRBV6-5	CASSINGQNTEAFF
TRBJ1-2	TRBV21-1	CASSRGTLAGGYTF
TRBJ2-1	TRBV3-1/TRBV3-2	CASSPQAIAYNEQFF
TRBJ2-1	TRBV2	CASSARDWRNEQFF
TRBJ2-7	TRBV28	CATSLVAGSHEQYF
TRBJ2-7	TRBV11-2	CASSLGASGRNYEQYF
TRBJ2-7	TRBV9	CASSVATNGREQYF
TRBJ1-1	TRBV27	CASSLSSSGPVTEAFF
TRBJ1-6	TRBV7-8	CASSLGRSNSPLHF
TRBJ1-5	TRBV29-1	CSVRTAANQPQHF
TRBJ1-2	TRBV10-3	CAISESSDYGYTF
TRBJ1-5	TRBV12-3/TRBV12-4	CASSNNHQPQHF
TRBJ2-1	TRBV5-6	CASSPNFGAINEQFF
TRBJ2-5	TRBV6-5	CASRSSGSYLTQYF
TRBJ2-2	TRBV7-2	CASSLAGERTGELFF
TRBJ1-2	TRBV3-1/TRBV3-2	CASSQTSYYGYTF
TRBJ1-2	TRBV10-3	CAISESRDRGPPGNGYTF
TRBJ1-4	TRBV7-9	CASSHGLGQGGEKLFF
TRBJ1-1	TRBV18	CASSPGRTEAFF
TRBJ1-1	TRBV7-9	CASSLGYSPFEAFF
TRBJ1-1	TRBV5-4	CASSLDGGLNTEAFF
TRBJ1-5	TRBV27	CASSPTGGESSQPQHF
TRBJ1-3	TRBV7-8	CASINWGRGPSGNTIYF
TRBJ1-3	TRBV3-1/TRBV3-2	CASSQEPYYTIYF
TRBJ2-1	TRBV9	CASSPRLSSYNEQFF
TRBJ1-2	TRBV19	CASSIAGGVSGYTF
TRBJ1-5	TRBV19	CASAQGHSNQPQHF
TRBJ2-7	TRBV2	CASQGTRLEQYF
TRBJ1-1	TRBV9	CASNPGNGNTEAFF
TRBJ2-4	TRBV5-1	CASSLLQGDKNIQYF
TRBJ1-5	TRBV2	CASKLRGESNQPQHF
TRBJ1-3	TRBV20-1	CSASVGTFGNTIYF
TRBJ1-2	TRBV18	CASSLQNVDTGYTF
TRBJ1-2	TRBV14	CASSQGISSSGYGYTF